One sample yielded the 19 T cell receptor beta chains listed below, sequenced in a study of T cell changes during pregnancy in multiple sclerosis. Here immunoSEQ multiplex PCR was the method, and the copy in TCRdb shows in-frame clones only, minus some. The repertoire holds roughly 80,000 clones, with about 90% as singletons. Source: peripheral blood, taken before pregnancy. These receptors came from a female donor with multiple sclerosis, enrolled in a pregnancy study.

The rearrangement joins TRBV9 to TRBJ2-3; TRBD1 aligns across 9 bases. With V trimmed by 0 bases and J by 2 bases, 1 base remained unmatched. This CDR3 is 15 amino acids long. Germline V gene sequence: CDR1 SGDLS, CDR2 YYNGEE. CDR3 sequence reads: CASSVGDRDTDTQYF. CDR3 coding DNA: TGTGCCAGCAGCGTAGGGGACAGGGACACAGATACGCAGTATTTT.

This rearrangement joins TRBV9 to TRBJ2-5, with D possibly matching TRBD2 (5 bases). Per germline, CDR1 SGDLS and CDR2 YYNGEE. CDR3 length equals 13 residues. With 4 bases removed from V and 3 bases from J, the gap between germline ends came to 10 bases. The CDR3 DNA follows: TGTGCCAGCAGCCGGGGAACGGAAGAGACCCAGTACTTC. Translating it yields CASSRGTEETQYF.

The chain couples TRBV4-2 to TRBJ2-7; 7 bases line up with TRBD2. V lost 1 base and J lost 1; bases outside the gene matches: 1. The germline CDR1 and CDR2 sequences are LGHNA and YNFKEQ. This CDR3 contains 14 residues. CDR3 in amino acids: CASSQGGSSYEQYF. CDR3 DNA sequence: TGTGCCAGCAGCCAAGGCGGGAGTTCCTACGAGCAGTACTTC.

This clone was detected once. This chain links TRBV7-2 with TRBJ2-7; tentatively, D is TRBD2 (5 bases). The CDR3 is 12 amino acids. Germline V lookup: CDR1 SGHTA, CDR2 FQGNSA. V lost 5 bases to trimming and J lost 5 bases, with 10 bases between them. CDR3 coding DNA: TGTGCCAGCAGCCACCCGGGAAACGAGCAGTACTTC. Translated, it gives CASSHPGNEQYF. Drawing the rest from reference TRBV7-2 and TRBJ2-7, the complete variable domain is GAGVSQSPSNKVTEKGKDVELRCDPISGHTALYWYRQSLGQGLEFLIYFQGNSAPDKSGLPSDRFSAERTGGSVSTLTIQRTQQEDSAVYLCASSHPGNEQYFGPGTRLTVT.

J is TRBJ2-3 and V is TRBV29-1; D is possibly TRBD2 (5 bases). V was pared by 2 bases and J by 6 bases, with 15 bases between. Germline V gives CDR1 SQVTM, CDR2 ANQGSEA. This CDR3 has 14 amino acids. CDR3 protein: CSVESSEAVDTQYF. The CDR3 DNA follows: TGCAGCGTTGAATCCTCGGAGGCAGTCGATACGCAGTATTTT.

The V gene is TRBV2, the J gene TRBJ1-5; D possibly corresponds to TRBD1 (6 bases). V gave up 5 bases and J gave up 12 bases, with 20 bases separating them. The CDR3 covers 14 residues. Germline CDR1 SNHLY, CDR2 FYNNEI. Here the CDR3 reads CASSKSTGGRLQHF. CDR3 nucleotide sequence: TGTGCCAGCAGTAAATCGACAGGTGGACGACTCCAGCATTTT.

V usage is TRBV7-9 and J usage is TRBJ2-5, with 8 bases lining up with TRBD2. The germline V gene encodes CDR1 SEHNR and CDR2 FQNEAQ (reference sequence). The junction had 5 bases not matched to a gene; V was cut back by 1 base and J by 4 bases. The CDR3 consists of 15 residues. In nucleotides, the CDR3 is TGTGCCAGCAGCTTAGTCCGGGAGGGCCGAGAGACCCAGTACTTC. Translating it yields CASSLVREGRETQYF.

The rearrangement links TRBV5-1 to TRBJ2-3; 11 bases are shared with TRBD2. This CDR3 has 17 amino acids. The V and J ends lost 3 bases and 0 bases, in that order; junction bases with no gene match: 6. Germline CDR1 and CDR2: SGHRS and YFSETQ. CDR3 DNA sequence: TGCGCCAGCAGCTCTGGACTAGCGGGCCCTAGCACAGATACGCAGTATTTT. Amino acid sequence: CASSSGLAGPSTDTQYF.

This clone was detected only once. This chain uses TRBV19 with TRBJ1-2; TRBD1 aligns across 9 bases. V trimming: 7 bases; J trimming: 3 bases; junction bases outside the gene matches: 6. This CDR3 is built from 14 residues. The germline CDR1 and CDR2 sequences are LNHDA and SQIVND (reference sequence). The CDR3 DNA is TGTGCCAGTACCTTGGGGACAGGGTACTATGGCTACACCTTC. The encoded protein is CASTLGTGYYGYTF.

The gene calls are TRBV25-1 and TRBJ1-1; 9 nucleotides line up with TRBD1. This CDR3 has 18 amino acids. Germline values: CDR1 MGHDK, CDR2 SYGVNS. V gave up 0 bases and J gave up 2 bases; unmatched junction bases: 10. The CDR3 loop reads CASSEYSPGTGPNTEAFF. The CDR3, as DNA: TGTGCCAGCAGTGAATATAGCCCCGGGACAGGGCCTAACACTGAAGCTTTCTTT. The entire variable domain, with the rest obtained from reference TRBV25-1 and TRBJ1-1, is as follows: EADIYQTPRYLVIGTGKKITLECSQTMGHDKMYWYQQDPGMELHLIHYSYGVNSTEKGDLSSESTVSRIRTEHFPLTLESARPSHTSQYLCASSEYSPGTGPNTEAFFGQGTRLTVV.

The gene calls are TRBV9 and TRBJ2-7; tentatively, D is TRBD1 (6 bases). Germline lookup yields CDR1 SGDLS and CDR2 YYNGEE. V lost 0 bases, J lost 4 bases, and 11 bases lay in between. CDR3 length: 14 amino acids. The CDR3 spells CASSVVPGDYEQYF. CDR3 sequence (DNA): TGTGCCAGCAGCGTAGTTCCAGGGGATTACGAGCAGTACTTC.

This clone was seen a handful of times. The genes are TRBV27 and TRBJ2-3, with 8 bases that match TRBD2. The CDR3 runs 13 residues. CDR1 is MNHEY, CDR2 SMNVEV, per germline (reference sequence). With 3 bases clipped from V and 5 bases from J, the junction kept 1 base outside the gene matches. Here the CDR3 reads CASSFREGDTQYF. The CDR3, as DNA: TGTGCCAGCAGTTTCCGGGAGGGAGATACGCAGTATTTT.

The chain links TRBV7-2 to TRBJ2-1, with D perhaps TRBD1 (6 bases). The germline V and J ends were trimmed by 1 base and 6 bases, with 13 bases remaining between them. This CDR3 spans 15 amino acids. The germline CDR1 and CDR2 sequences are SGHTA and FQGNSA. CDR3 DNA: TGTGCCAGCAGCTTAGGTTTTGGGACATTCAATGAGCAGTTCTTC. It specifies CASSLGFGTFNEQFF.

This clone was counted once. This rearrangement joins TRBV15 to TRBJ2-7; no definite D call. V was clipped by 0 bases and J by 5 bases, with 11 bases between them. The germline gives CDR1 LNHNV, CDR2 YYDKDF (reference sequence). This CDR3 region has 14 residues. CDR3 in DNA: TGTGCCACCAGCAGAGAAATACAGTCCCACGAGCAGTACTTC. This sequence encodes CATSREIQSHEQYF.

The chain uses TRBV27 and TRBJ1-1; TRBD1 matches 8 bases. The germline CDR1 and CDR2 sequences are MNHEY and SMNVEV (reference sequence). The CDR3 has 16 amino acids. The junction had 11 bases not matched to a gene; V was cut back by 3 bases and J by 5 bases. This chain's CDR3 is CASSFSRQGLGTEAFF. The CDR3 nucleotides are TGTGCCAGCAGTTTCTCCCGACAGGGGTTGGGTACTGAAGCTTTCTTT.

This clone was counted a few times. The rearrangement uses TRBV10-1 and TRBJ1-3; 9 bases align to TRBD1. Germline V gives CDR1 WNHNN, CDR2 SYGVQD (reference sequence). The CDR3 is 14 residues long. The V and J ends lost 7 bases and 8 bases, in that order; junction bases with no gene match: 9. The CDR3 DNA reads as TGCGCCAGCATTTGGGACAGGGTAGATGACACCATATATTTT. Amino acid sequence: CASIWDRVDDTIYF.

The chain employs TRBV7-8 and TRBJ2-7; TRBD2 aligns across 8 bases. The ends lost 5 bases at V and 2 bases at J; junction bases unmatched: 11. The CDR3 is 16 amino acids. Germline CDR1 SGHVS, CDR2 FQNEAQ. The CDR3 DNA follows: TGTGCCAGCAGCGCCTCGGGGGGGCGCAGTCCCTACGAGCAGTACTTC. This translates into CASSASGGRSPYEQYF.

This clone was detected only a few times. The genes are TRBV5-6 and TRBJ1-1; 10 nucleotides match TRBD1. From germline, CDR1 is SGHDT and CDR2 YYEEEE. Trimming took 4 bases from V and 6 from J; bases not matched to a gene: 9. The CDR3 runs 15 residues. The CDR3 coding sequence is TGTGCCAGCAGCCTGACCGGGACAGGGGAGTCTGAAGCTTTCTTT. Its protein is CASSLTGTGESEAFF.

The J gene is TRBJ1-2, the V gene TRBV6-1, with D perhaps TRBD1 (6 bases). Germline V gene lookup returns CDR1 MNHNS and CDR2 SASEGT. The CDR3 contains 15 residues. V lost 2 bases and J lost 8, with 18 bases in between. CDR3 in amino acids: CASSEMGFGGLGYTF. The CDR3 bases are TGTGCCAGCAGTGAAATGGGATTCGGGGGGCTCGGCTACACCTTC.